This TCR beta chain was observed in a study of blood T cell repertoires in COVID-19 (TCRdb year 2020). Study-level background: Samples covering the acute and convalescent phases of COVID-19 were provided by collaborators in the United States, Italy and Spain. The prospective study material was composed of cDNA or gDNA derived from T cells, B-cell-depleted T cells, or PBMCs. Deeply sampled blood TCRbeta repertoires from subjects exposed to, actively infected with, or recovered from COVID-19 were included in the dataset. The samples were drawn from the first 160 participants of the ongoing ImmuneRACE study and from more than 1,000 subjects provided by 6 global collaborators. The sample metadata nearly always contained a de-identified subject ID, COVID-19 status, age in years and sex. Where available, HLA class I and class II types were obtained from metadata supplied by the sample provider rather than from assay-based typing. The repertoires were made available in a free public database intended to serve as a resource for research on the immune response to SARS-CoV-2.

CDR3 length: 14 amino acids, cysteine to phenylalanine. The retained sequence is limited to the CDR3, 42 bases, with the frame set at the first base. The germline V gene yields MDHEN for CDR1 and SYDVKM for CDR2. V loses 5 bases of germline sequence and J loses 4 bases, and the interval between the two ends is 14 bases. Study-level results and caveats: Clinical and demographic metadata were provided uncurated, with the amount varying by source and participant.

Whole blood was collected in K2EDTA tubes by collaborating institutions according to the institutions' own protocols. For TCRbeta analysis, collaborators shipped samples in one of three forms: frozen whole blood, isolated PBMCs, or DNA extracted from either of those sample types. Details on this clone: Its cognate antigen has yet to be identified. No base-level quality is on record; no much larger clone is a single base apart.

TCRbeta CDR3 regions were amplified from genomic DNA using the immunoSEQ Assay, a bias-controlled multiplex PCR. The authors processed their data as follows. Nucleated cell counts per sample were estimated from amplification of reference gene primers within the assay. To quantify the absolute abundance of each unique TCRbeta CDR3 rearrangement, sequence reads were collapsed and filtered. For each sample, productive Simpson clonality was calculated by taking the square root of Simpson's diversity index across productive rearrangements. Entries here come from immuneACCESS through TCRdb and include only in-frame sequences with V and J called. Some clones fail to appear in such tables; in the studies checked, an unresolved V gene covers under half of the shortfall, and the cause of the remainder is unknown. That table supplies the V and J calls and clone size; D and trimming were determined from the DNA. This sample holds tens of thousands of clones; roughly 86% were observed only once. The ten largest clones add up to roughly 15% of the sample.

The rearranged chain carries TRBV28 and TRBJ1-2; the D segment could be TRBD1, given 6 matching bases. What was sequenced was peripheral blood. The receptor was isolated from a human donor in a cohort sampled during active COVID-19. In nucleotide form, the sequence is TGTGCCAGCAGTCCCCCGGGACACAGCTATGGCTACACCTTC. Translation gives CASSPPGHSYGYTF.